The 12 T cell receptor beta chains reported below all come from one sample, sequenced in a study of CD8 T cells in Susac syndrome. Roughly 0.45 to 1 ug RNA was reverse transcribed with random hexamers. TCRdb re-derived calls from the immunoSEQ multiplex PCR reads in MiXCR, one entry per CDR3 protein. The sample has about 190,000 distinct CDR3 sequences, approximately 95% seen once. Input material: CD4+ T cells from PBMCs. These receptors were collected from a human donor with Susac syndrome.

This clonotype was seen more than once but under ten times. This rearrangement joins TRBV7-3 to TRBJ2-1, with 7 nucleotides matching TRBD1. Germline lookup yields CDR1 SGHTA and CDR2 FQGTGA. The CDR3 is 14 amino acids. V shed 3 bases, J shed 6 bases, and the junction held 5 bases outside the gene matches. The CDR3 DNA reads as TGTGCCAGCAGCTTGGGGACAGAAGGCAATGAGCAGTTCTTC. Translation gives CASSLGTEGNEQFF.

This clonotype has only one observation. V is TRBV24-1 and J is TRBJ2-3, with D unclear. CDR3 length: 13 amino acids. V lost 4 bases to trimming and J lost 6 bases, with 10 bases between them. Per germline, CDR1 KGHDR and CDR2 SFDVKD. The CDR3 reads CATSDDHGDTQYF. For the CDR3, the DNA is TGTGCCACCAGTGACGACCACGGGGATACGCAGTATTTT.

V is TRBV12-3 or TRBV12-4 and J is TRBJ2-1; D is unresolved. This CDR3 comprises 13 residues. Trimming shortened V by 6 bases and J by 8 bases, and 14 bases separated the two germline ends. CDR3 amino acids: CASRSLQSDEQFF. The CDR3 DNA reads as TGTGCCAGCAGGTCGCTTCAGAGCGATGAGCAGTTCTTC.

The count of this clonotype is one. The CDR3 is CASSLGQGSHEQYF. CDR3 sequence (DNA): TGTGCCAGTAGTCTCGGACAGGGGAGCCACGAGCAGTACTTC. The chain has TRBV19 and TRBJ2-7; 9 positions match TRBD1. Trimming took 5 bases from V and 5 from J; bases not matched to a gene: 7. This CDR3 is built from 14 residues. Germline loops: CDR1 LNHDA, CDR2 SQIVND (reference sequence).

This chain joins TRBV19 and TRBJ1-5; possible D gene TRBD1, 5 bases. This CDR3 region has 15 residues. The V gene's germline CDR1 is LNHDA and CDR2 SQIVND (reference sequence). V was cut by 5 bases and J by 1 base, with 12 bases left in between. CDR3 in DNA: TGTGCCAGTAGTTCCAGGGACGGGAGCAATCAGCCCCAGCATTTT. It is translated as CASSSRDGSNQPQHF.

The CDR3, as DNA: TGTGCCAGCAGTGTAAGAGGACCGAACACTGAAGCTTTCTTT. It translates to CASSVRGPNTEAFF. The chain couples TRBV2 to TRBJ1-1; unclear D gene. Trimming took 4 bases from V and 1 from J, leaving 10 bases between them. Germline V gene sequence: CDR1 SNHLY, CDR2 FYNNEI. The CDR3 totals 14 residues.

V and J are TRBV4-1 and TRBJ1-4, with D tentatively TRBD1 (5 bases). Germline CDR1 MGHRA, CDR2 YSYEKL. CDR3 length equals 15 residues. V was pared by 3 bases and J by 7 bases, with 15 bases between. CDR3 nucleotide sequence: TGCGCCAGCAGCCACCTGGAGGGAGGGGTTGAAAAACTGTTTTTT. It is translated as CASSHLEGGVEKLFF.

The chain carries TRBV28 and TRBJ1-2, with 7 bases matching TRBD1. CDR1 and CDR2 from the germline V gene are MDHEN and SYDVKM. After removal of 6 bases from V and 4 bases from J, the junction contained 11 bases not matched to a gene. This CDR3 region has 15 residues. The CDR3, as DNA: TGTGCCAGCAGGCCACCAACAGGGGTCGTCTATGGCTACACCTTC. It is translated as CASRPPTGVVYGYTF.

The chain is built from TRBV10-3 and TRBJ2-7; D is perhaps TRBD1 (6 bases). The CDR3 has 12 amino acids. From germline, CDR1 is ENHRY and CDR2 SYGVKD. V shed 0 bases and J shed 7 bases, with 7 bases lying between them. The CDR3 here is CAISESTGEQYF. The CDR3, as DNA: TGTGCCATCAGTGAGTCCACAGGGGAGCAGTACTTC.

The chain recombines TRBV7-2 with TRBJ2-1; 11 bases fit TRBD2. Germline loops: CDR1 SGHTA, CDR2 FQGNSA. CDR3 length: 16 residues. Germline trimming cut 1 base from V and 6 bases from J; bases unmatched to any gene: 5. CDR3 in amino acids: CASSLGVSGGANEQFF. CDR3 sequence (DNA): TGTGCCAGCAGCTTAGGGGTTAGCGGGGGGGCCAATGAGCAGTTCTTC.

The chain links TRBV4-1 to TRBJ2-3; 10 bases map to TRBD2. Germline V gene lookup returns CDR1 MGHRA and CDR2 YSYEKL. The CDR3 has 18 amino acids. Trimming took 0 bases from V and 10 from J; bases not matched to a gene: 16. This CDR3 is CASSQESGAGGPSWAQYF. The CDR3 DNA reads TGCGCCAGCAGCCAAGAGTCCGGAGCGGGGGGGCCGTCATGGGCGCAGTATTTT.

This sequence joins TRBV20-1 and TRBJ2-3; D call uncertain. This CDR3 comprises 14 residues. Germline CDR1 and CDR2: DFQATT and SNEGSKA (reference sequence). Trimming cost V 4 bases and J 0 bases, with 11 bases left between them. The CDR3 spells CSAIFGGSTDTQYF. CDR3 coding DNA: TGCAGTGCTATATTCGGCGGAAGCACAGATACGCAGTATTTT.